The sequence of this T cell receptor (beta chain) was determined in a study of blood T cells in healthy people across ages. Primers used in a second PCR of roughly 6 to 11 cycles were a sample-barcoded 5' primer and a J-beta primer mix. A template-switch adaptor containing 12 random nucleotides labeled each cDNA molecule. In TCRdb, the 5' RACE reads were re-called with MiXCR into one record per CDR3 protein. The sample lists about 760,000 distinct CDR3 sequences, roughly three fifths seen once, with roughly 24% in the top ten. Those donating, healthy Caucasian individuals from Russia, were aged 6 to 90. Total RNA, at least 6 micrograms per sample, came from PBMCs. Study outcomes and limitations: For the donors, CMV status was unknown and possibly confounded expanded clonotype changes.

The CDR3 sequence is 12 residues long. Germline V gene data show CDR1 as ENHRY and CDR2 as SYGVKD. V was pared by 8 bases and J by 7 bases, with 11 bases between. On this clonotype: The antigen is not known.

Source material: blood. This TCR was sampled from a man in his forties or fifties in good health. The chain employs TRBV10-3 and TRBJ1-4; TRBD1 might be the D (5 bases). This chain's CDR3 is CAIAAGPEKLFF. In DNA, the CDR3 is TGTGCCATCGCGGCAGGGCCTGAAAAACTGTTTTTT.